The next 13 T cell receptor beta chains were all read from a single sample in a study of cytomegalovirus exposure and HLA in healthy donors. The PCR contained 60 Vbeta and 13 Jbeta primers. Assay used: immunoSEQ multiplex PCR; TCRdb lists only in-frame clones, some missing. The sample carries 150,000 to 250,000 clones, around 80% recorded once. Sample: PBMCs. These TCRs come from a man between 25 and 39 years old in good health and CMV-seronegative.

V is TRBV7-6 and J is TRBJ2-2, with D possibly TRBD2 on 6 matching bases. The CDR3 runs to 15 residues. V lost 5 bases, J lost 2 bases, and 12 bases lay in between. Germline-derived CDR1 and CDR2 are SGHVS and FNYEAQ. The CDR3 region has the DNA TGTGCCAGCAGCGAACGACTAGGAAACACCGGGGAGCTGTTTTTT. Translated: CASSERLGNTGELFF.

The gene calls are TRBV5-3 and TRBJ2-7, with D hard to call. TRBV5-3 is marked as an open reading frame, function uncertain. The germline V and J ends were trimmed by 1 base and 2 bases, with 7 bases remaining between them. The CDR3 loop spans 13 amino acids. The CDR3 sequence: CARSLHPTYEQYF. The CDR3 DNA sequence: TGTGCCAGAAGCTTGCATCCAACCTACGAGCAGTACTTC.

This chain connects TRBV4-1 to TRBJ2-7; unclear D gene. The CDR3 has 11 amino acids. Germline V gene sequence: CDR1 MGHRA, CDR2 YSYEKL. Trimming shortened V by 1 base and J by 5 bases, and 3 bases separated the two germline ends. The CDR3 spells CASSQADEQYF. The DNA of the CDR3 is TGCGCCAGCAGCCAAGCCGACGAGCAGTACTTC.

V is TRBV11-3 and J is TRBJ2-1; 10 bases are shared with TRBD2. The trim removed 6 bases at V and 10 bases at J, leaving 9 bases unmatched. The CDR3 covers 14 residues. In germline, CDR1 is SGHNT, CDR2 YENEEA. The CDR3 sequence is CASSHGIAGGEQFF. In nucleotides, the CDR3 is TGTGCCAGCAGTCATGGGATAGCGGGAGGCGAGCAGTTCTTC.

This CDR3 is CASSPNSGTGGYEQYF. For the CDR3, the DNA is TGCGCCAGCAGCCCCAACTCGGGGACAGGGGGATACGAGCAGTACTTC. The chain carries TRBV4-1 and TRBJ2-7; the match to TRBD1 covers 11 bases. The CDR3 runs to 16 residues. V trimming: 4 bases; J trimming: 4 bases; junction bases outside the gene matches: 9. The germline V gene has CDR1 MGHRA and CDR2 YSYEKL.

The chain employs TRBV18 and TRBJ2-4, with a possible D match to TRBD1 (6 bases). The CDR3 is made up of 13 amino acids. Germline V gene lookup returns CDR1 KGHSH and CDR2 LQKENI. Trimming left V 3 bases short and J 11 bases short, with 14 bases between. CDR3 sequence: CASSPTQGVLQYF. DNA of the CDR3: TGTGCCAGCTCACCCACACAGGGAGTCCTTCAGTACTTC. The whole variable domain, filled in from reference TRBV18 and TRBJ2-4, reads NAGVMQNPRHLVRRRGQEARLRCSPMKGHSHVYWYRQLPEEGLKFMVYLQKENIIDESGMPKERFSAEFPKEGPSILRIQQVVRGDSAAYFCASSPTQGVLQYFGAGTRLSVL.

This clone appeared once. The chain employs TRBV29-1 and TRBJ2-2; 9 bases are a match to TRBD2. The V and J ends lost 5 bases and 0 bases, in that order; junction bases with no gene match: 4. This CDR3 is 15 amino acids long. Germline loops: CDR1 SQVTM, CDR2 ANQGSEA. The CDR3 loop is CSVLLAGANTGELFF. As DNA, the CDR3 is TGCAGCGTTTTGTTAGCGGGAGCGAACACCGGGGAGCTGTTTTTT.

This chain uses TRBV6-5 with TRBJ2-5, with 9 bases identical to TRBD1. The assigned J gene may be wrong: the sequence end matches TRBJ2-7 better. Germline values: CDR1 MNHEY, CDR2 SVGAGI. The CDR3 has 15 residues. The CDR3 protein is CASSPTGTGNYEQYF. As DNA, the CDR3 is TGTGCCAGCAGTCCCACCGGGACAGGGAACTACGAGCAGTACTTC.

The rearrangement uses TRBV2 and TRBJ2-3, with TRBD1 matching 9 bases. The CDR3 is made up of 14 amino acids. Germline CDR1 reads SNHLY; CDR2 reads FYNNEI. With 6 bases clipped from V and 7 bases from J, the junction kept 8 bases outside the gene matches. CDR3 residues: CASRADRGAHTQYF. In DNA form, the CDR3 reads TGTGCCAGCAGAGCTGACAGGGGGGCGCATACGCAGTATTTT.

V gene TRBV29-1 combines with J gene TRBJ2-2; 7 nucleotides agree with TRBD1. CDR1 SQVTM and CDR2 ANQGSEA come from the germline V gene. The CDR3 length is 13 residues. V was pared by 3 bases and J by 8 bases, with 6 bases of the junction left unmatched. The DNA of the CDR3 is TGCAGCGTTGATGAGGGGGCGGCGGGGGAGCTGTTTTTT. It yields the protein CSVDEGAAGELFF.

The chain is built from TRBV6-5 and TRBJ2-3, with TRBD2 matching 8 bases. The CDR3 covers 15 residues. CDR1 is MNHEY and CDR2 is SVGAGI in the germline V gene. J was trimmed by 3 bases and V by 6 bases; bases with no gene match: 8. The CDR3 region is CASSFGLADTDTQYF. The DNA for the CDR3 is TGTGCCAGCAGCTTCGGACTAGCAGATACAGATACGCAGTATTTT.

This chain uses TRBV18 with TRBJ1-1; D is undetermined. V was cut by 5 bases and J by 0 bases, with 10 bases left in between. This CDR3 contains 14 residues. Germline lookup yields CDR1 KGHSH and CDR2 LQKENI. CDR3 sequence (DNA): TGTGCCAGCTCATCAGAATCCCTGAACACTGAAGCTTTCTTT. Amino acids: CASSSESLNTEAFF.

The rearrangement links TRBV11-2 to TRBJ2-7; 7 positions match TRBD1. V lost 3 bases and J lost 0; bases outside the gene matches: 5. This CDR3 spans 15 amino acids. Germline V gene data show CDR1 as SGHAT and CDR2 as FQNNGV. The CDR3: CASSFSGQYSYEQYF. CDR3 nucleotide sequence: TGTGCCAGCAGCTTCTCGGGACAGTACTCCTACGAGCAGTACTTC. The full variable domain, its missing parts supplied by reference TRBV11-2 and TRBJ2-7, is EAGVAQSPRYKIIEKRQSVAFWCNPISGHATLYWYQQILGQGPKLLIQFQNNGVVDDSQLPKDRFSAERLKGVDSTLKIQPAKLEDSAVYLCASSFSGQYSYEQYFGPGTRLTVT.